This entry concerns a single T cell receptor (beta chain). This CDR3 has 13 amino acids. Germline CDR1 is MNHNY and CDR2 is SVGAGI (reference sequence). V was trimmed by 5 bases and J by 9 bases, leaving 14 bases between them. This table comes from immunoSEQ multiplex PCR, and its TCRdb copy is limited to in-frame clones, with some not included. This table holds 130,000 to 150,000 clones, 75% to 95% found once. The data stem from a study of T cell responses to AZD1222 COVID-19 vaccine. This TCR was sampled from an adult in good health. The chain has TRBV6-6 and TRBJ1-5, with unresolved D. The sample in question was peripheral blood, obtained on day 0 of MenACWY control vaccination. Here the CDR3 reads CASSEDGGRPQHF. The CDR3 region has the DNA TGTGCCAGCAGTGAGGACGGCGGCCGGCCCCAGCATTTT.